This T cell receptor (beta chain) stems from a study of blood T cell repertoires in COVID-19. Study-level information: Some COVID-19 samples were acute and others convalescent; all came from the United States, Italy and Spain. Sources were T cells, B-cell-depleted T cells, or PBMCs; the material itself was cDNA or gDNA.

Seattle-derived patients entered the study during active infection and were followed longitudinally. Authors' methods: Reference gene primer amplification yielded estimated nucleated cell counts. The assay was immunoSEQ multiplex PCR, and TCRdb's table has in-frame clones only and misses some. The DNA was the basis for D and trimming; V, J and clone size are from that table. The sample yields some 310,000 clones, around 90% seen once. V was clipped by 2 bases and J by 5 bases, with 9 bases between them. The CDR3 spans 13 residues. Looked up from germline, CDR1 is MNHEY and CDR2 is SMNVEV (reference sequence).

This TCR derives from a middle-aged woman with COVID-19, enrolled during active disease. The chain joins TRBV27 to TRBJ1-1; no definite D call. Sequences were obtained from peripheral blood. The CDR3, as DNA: TGTGCCAGCAGTTTAAGACTTGGGACTGAAGCTTTCTTT. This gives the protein CASSLRLGTEAFF.